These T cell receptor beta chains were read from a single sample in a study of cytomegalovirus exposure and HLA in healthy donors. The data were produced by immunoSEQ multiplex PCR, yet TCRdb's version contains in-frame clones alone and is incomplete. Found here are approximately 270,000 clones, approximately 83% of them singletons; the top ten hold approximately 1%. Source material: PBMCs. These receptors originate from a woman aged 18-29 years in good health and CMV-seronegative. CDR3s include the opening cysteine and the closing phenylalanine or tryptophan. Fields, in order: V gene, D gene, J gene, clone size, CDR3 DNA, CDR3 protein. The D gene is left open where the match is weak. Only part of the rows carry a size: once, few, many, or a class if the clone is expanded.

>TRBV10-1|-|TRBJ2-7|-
TGCGCCAGCAGTGAGTTCGGGGATGGGTACGAGCAGTACTTC
CASSEFGDGYEQYF
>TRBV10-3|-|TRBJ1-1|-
TGTGCCATCAGTGAGTCGGAGGGAATGAACACTGAAGCTTTCTTT
CAISESEGMNTEAFF
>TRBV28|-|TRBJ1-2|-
TGTGCCAGCAGGTGGCAGGGGCTCAACTATGGCTACACCTTC
CASRWQGLNYGYTF
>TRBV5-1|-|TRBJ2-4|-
TGCGCCAGCAGCCGAGACAGCCCCTATGGCAAAAACATTCAGTACTTC
CASSRDSPYGKNIQYF
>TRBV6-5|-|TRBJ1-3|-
TGTGCCAGCACCGCCGAGAGGGGGAGAAACACCATATATTTT
CASTAERGRNTIYF
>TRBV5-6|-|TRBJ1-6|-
TGTGCCAGCAGCTTGCCAGGGGCGGGTTCACCCCTCCACTTT
CASSLPGAGSPLHF
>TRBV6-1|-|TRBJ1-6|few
TGTGCCAGCAGTGAAACGGATAATTCACCCCTCCACTTT
CASSETDNSPLHF
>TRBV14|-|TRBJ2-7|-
TGTGCCAGCAGCCGATACAGGGTACCCTACGAGCAGTACTTC
CASSRYRVPYEQYF
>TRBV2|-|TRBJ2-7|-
TGTGCCAGCAGTGATTACAGCAGCTACGAGCAGTACTTC
CASSDYSSYEQYF
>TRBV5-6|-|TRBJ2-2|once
TGTGCCAGCAGCTTTTCTAGGAGTTCGGTCACCGGGGAGCTGTTTTTT
CASSFSRSSVTGELFF
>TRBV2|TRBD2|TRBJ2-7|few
TGTGCCAGCACCAGCGGGAGCTTC
CASTSGSF
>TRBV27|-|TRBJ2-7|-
TGTGCCAGCAGTTCCCACAGGGAGTCCTACGAGCAGTACTTC
CASSSHRESYEQYF
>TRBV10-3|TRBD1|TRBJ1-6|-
TGTGCCATCAGCCGGACAGGGGCCGATAATTCACCCCTCCACTTT
CAISRTGADNSPLHF
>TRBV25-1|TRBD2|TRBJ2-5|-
TGTGCCAGCAGGCGGGGGGGGCCAGAGACCCAGTACTTC
CASRRGGPETQYF
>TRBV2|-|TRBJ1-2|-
TGTGCCAGCAGTGATTTGGGGGGGTATGGCTACACCTTC
CASSDLGGYGYTF
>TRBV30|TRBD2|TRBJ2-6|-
TGTGCCACGGGACTAGCGGCCTCCTCTGGGGCCAACGTCCTGACTTTC
CATGLAASSGANVLTF
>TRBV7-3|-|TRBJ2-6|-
TGTGCCAGCAGCTTGGGCCCAGAGACTGGGGCCAACGTCCTGACTTTC
CASSLGPETGANVLTF
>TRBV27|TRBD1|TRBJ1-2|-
TGTGCCAGCAGTTTAAGCGCAGGGGGCTATGGCTACACCTTC
CASSLSAGGYGYTF
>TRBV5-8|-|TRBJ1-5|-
TGTGCCAGCAGCATTGCGGGGCGTCAGCCCCAGCATTTT
CASSIAGRQPQHF
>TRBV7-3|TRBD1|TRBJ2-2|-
TGTGCCAGCAGCTTAGGGACAGGCCTGGGGACCGGGGAGCTGTTTTTT
CASSLGTGLGTGELFF
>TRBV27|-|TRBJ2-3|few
TGTGCCAGCAGACTTAACTTCGGGACAGATACGCAGTATTTT
CASRLNFGTDTQYF
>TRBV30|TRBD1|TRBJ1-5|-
TGTGCCTGGAGTGCGGGACAGGGCAATCAGCCCCAGCATTTT
CAWSAGQGNQPQHF
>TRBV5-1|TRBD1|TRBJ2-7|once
TGCGCCAGCAGCTTGGCCAGCTCCCGACAGGGCCGAGTCGACTACGAGCAGTACTTC
CASSLASSRQGRVDYEQYF